These 9 T cell receptor beta chains originate from one sample sequenced in a study of CXCR3-negative and CXCR3-positive naive CD8 T cells. Findings and caveats of the study: Naive CXCR3-positive cells had TRB CDR3s more hydrophobic than those of CXCR3-negative naive cells.

Antigens of these TCRs are unknown. UMI-tagged TRB cDNA libraries were built via 5' RACE. Each CDR3 protein gets one entry in TCRdb, which reprocessed the 5' RACE reads and gives no DNA. Reported are 150,000 to 170,000 distinct CDR3 sequences; the ten largest clones contain approximately 0.51%. Sequenced sample: naive CXCR3+ CD8+ T cells from blood. Subset of the sample: CD45RO-CCR7+CD27+CD95- naive CD8+ T cells expressing CXCR3 (TNR3+). All receptors come from a human donor in good health. Some clones in this sample may be carry-over from other donors' samples.

The V gene is TRBV15, the J gene TRBJ2-2; the TCRdb D gene call, TRBD1, has no DNA to confirm it. This CDR3 comprises 14 residues. Germline V gives CDR1 LNHNV, CDR2 YYDKDF (reference sequence). CDR3 amino acids: CATSRPDRAGELFF.

The V and J genes are TRBV6-6 and TRBJ1-5; absent DNA, TCRdb's TRBD1 call cannot be checked. CDR1 MNHNY and CDR2 SVGAGI come from the germline V gene (reference sequence). The CDR3 loop spans 16 amino acids. The CDR3 spells CASSHGGEHSNQPQHF.

V and J are TRBV7-8 and TRBJ2-1; checking the TCRdb D call of TRBD2 is not possible without DNA. CDR3 length: 13 residues. Germline CDR1 SGHVS, CDR2 FQNEAQ. The CDR3: CASSLRLYAGEFF.

This CDR3 is CASSQRLAASTDTQYF. The chain couples TRBV7-2 to TRBJ2-3. CDR1 is SGHTA and CDR2 is FQGNSA in the germline V gene. The CDR3 spans 16 residues.

The chain links TRBV10-2 to TRBJ2-3; TCRdb's assignment of TRBD1 cannot be checked, as there is no DNA. Germline CDR1 WSHSY, CDR2 SAAADI. The CDR3 spans 12 residues. CDR3 amino acids: CASGGAADTQYF.

The chain joins TRBV5-5 to TRBJ2-2; as DNA is missing, the TRBD1 call by TCRdb cannot be tested. Per germline, CDR1 SGHKS and CDR2 YYEKEE (reference sequence). CDR3 length equals 15 residues. The CDR3 sequence is CASSATVTGAGELLF.

V and J are TRBV7-9 and TRBJ1-2; the D call of TRBD1 rests on TCRdb alone, since no DNA is present to check it. Germline CDR1 is SEHNR and CDR2 is FQNEAQ (reference sequence). The CDR3 is made up of 16 amino acids. CDR3 protein: CASSSFPGQNFYGYTF.

V gene TRBV12-3 or TRBV12-4 combines with J gene TRBJ2-5; the TRBD1 assignment by TCRdb is unverifiable without DNA. The CDR3 runs to 15 residues. The CDR3 loop is CASSNPAGQKETQYF.

CDR3 sequence reads: CASVQGADAFF. The chain combines TRBV19 with TRBJ1-1; TCRdb reports TRBD1, a call that lacks DNA to check it against. Germline V gives CDR1 LNHDA, CDR2 SQIVND (reference sequence). The CDR3 totals 11 residues.